This T cell receptor (beta chain) comes out of a study of blood T cell repertoires in COVID-19. Study details: Spain, Italy and the United States supplied samples that represented acute and convalescent COVID-19. T cells, B-cell-depleted T cells, or PBMCs provided the cDNA or gDNA that served as material.

Original analysis: The authors estimated nucleated cell counts from reference gene primer amplification. The method was immunoSEQ multiplex PCR; TCRdb's version includes in-frame clones alone and lacks a portion of them. The DNA gave D and trimming, while V, J and clone size come from that table. The sample consists of around 80,000 clones, around 84% of them appearing once. With V trimmed by 6 bases and J by 2 bases, 7 bases remained unmatched. The CDR3 length is 14 residues. Looked up from germline, CDR1 is LNHNV and CDR2 is YYDKDF (reference sequence). The J gene is TRBJ2-7, the V gene TRBV15; 7 bases are shared with TRBD1. The sequence was obtained from a man older than 75 with active or convalescent COVID-19. Sequenced input: peripheral blood. CDR3 DNA sequence: TGTGCCACCAGTTGGGGGACAGCACCCTACGAGCAGTACGTC. Encoded protein: CATSWGTAPYEQYV.